Described below is a single T cell receptor (beta chain) sequence and its context. CDR3 length equals 15 residues. The germline V gene encodes CDR1 SGHRS and CDR2 YFSETQ. The J segment lost 5 bases and the V segment lost 4 bases, leaving 7 bases of the junction unmatched. This specimen comes from a study of blood T cell repertoires in COVID-19. Study information: The United States, Italy and Spain provided the acute and convalescent COVID-19 samples. T cells, B-cell-depleted T cells, or PBMCs supplied cDNA or gDNA.

Repertoires were generated with immunoSEQ multiplex PCR, while TCRdb's copy carries only in-frame clones and drops some. This table holds around 69,000 clones, 70% to 90% found once. The receptor's source is a middle-aged man with acute or convalescent COVID-19. Sequencing used peripheral blood. The chain employs TRBV5-1 and TRBJ1-4; 8 bases align to TRBD1. CDR3: CASSGPGTGNEKLFF. The CDR3 DNA sequence: TGCGCCAGCAGCGGTCCCGGGACAGGAAATGAAAAACTGTTTTTT.